The entry below describes one TCR beta chain. No cognate antigen has been identified for it. Per-nucleotide qualities are absent, and no much larger clonotype sits a single base away. The roughly 38 donors, aged about 6 to 100 years, were systemically healthy Caucasian individuals from Russia. Each donor gave roughly 11 milliliters of peripheral blood, drawn into EDTA-treated Vacutainer tubes. PBMCs were isolated by Ficoll-Paque density-gradient centrifugation, with at least 6 million obtained per sample. Total RNA, at least 6 micrograms per sample, was extracted from PBMCs with Trizol reagent. The percentages of naive CD45RAhigh/CD27high T cells were determined by flow cytometry on a PBMC aliquot from every donor. The germline V gene yields MDHEN for CDR1 and SYDVKM for CDR2. V is clipped by 6 bases and J by 4 bases, and the sequence between their germline boundaries is 18 bases long. The CDR3 runs 15 residues from the cysteine to the phenylalanine. The DNA shown is the 45-base CDR3, in frame from base 1.

These data come from a study of blood T cells in healthy people across ages (dated by TCRdb to between 2015 and 2017). About the investigation overall: In model experiments, template switching captured about one uniquely barcoded TCR beta cDNA molecule for every two T cells. Age-related changes in TCR beta repertoire diversity were measured in the study by deep sequencing normalized with unique cDNA molecular identifiers. The donors were divided into four age groups: young (average around 16 years), middle-aged (around 37), aged (around 67) and long-lived (about 80). The study analyzed two additional independent replicas of 1 million unique cDNA reads from the same blood draw for two donors, one aged 18 to 30 and one aged 80 or older. The study at large found these results: Because profiling used bulk unsorted PBMCs, naive and antigen-experienced compartments could not be compared conclusively. Donor CMV infection status was unknown, potentially confounding age-related changes in expanded clonotypes. The long-lived group showed more naive CD4+ T cells, fewer expanded clones and increased TCR diversity than the aged group, suggesting age selection. The percentage of naive T cells measured by flow cytometry correlated strongly with observed TCR beta diversity. Observed TCR beta diversity per million T cells fell roughly linearly with age, and a significant reduction was already apparent by age roughly 40. Estimates of total diversity based on one million sequenced T cells were regarded as lower bounds and as underestimates.

Library preparation was by 5' RACE. TCRdb names Illumina HiSeq 2500 as the instrument used. The second PCR ran for roughly 7 to 11 cycles and used a J-beta primer mix along with a sample-barcoded 5' primer. A unique molecular identifier was introduced onto each TCR beta cDNA molecule by a template-switch 5' adaptor carrying 12 random nucleotides. At least 2.5 million CDR3-containing paired-end reads were obtained from each sample. First-strand cDNA was synthesized from all RNA with the Mint cDNA synthesis kit, primed by a TRBC-specific oligonucleotide. Following uracil-DNA glycosylase treatment, all cDNA underwent a first 18-cycle PCR with the universal primers M1SS and BC2_uni_R. Per the authors' processing: Each sample was normalized by randomly selecting 1 million high-quality reads, each carrying a distinct molecular identifier. Instead of being binned into consensus sequences, reads with shared molecular identifiers were discarded. MiTCR, with a Q25 quality threshold and the strictest error-elimination algorithm, was used for CDR3 identification, clonotype clustering and error correction. A nonparametric unseen species model with Euler transformation was used to estimate a lower bound on total TCR beta diversity. TCRdb cleaned the public reads at Q25 with fastp, built clones with MiXCR and kept in-frame beta chains. Entries that share a CDR3 protein sequence are merged under the most common genes and DNA. It is TCRdb's table, rather than the study itself, that gives the V and J calls and clone size. This sample comprises 800,000 or so distinct CDR3 sequences, around a quarter of them detected only once. The ten largest clones capture approximately 4% of the sample.

In addition, the sample was reused for a study of T cells of mothers and their children. From that second study: Nine systemically healthy Caucasian individuals served as donors, namely three mothers together with their six children. cDNA synthesis consumed the entire amount of extracted RNA, loaded at approximately 1.6 ug RNA in each 15 ul reaction. Sample barcodes and 2-4 random nucleotides were added via the M1S primer in the second PCR. Over 8 million TCR beta CDR3 reads came from each mother, compared with some 3 million reads from each child. In both related and unrelated pairs, thymic selection shapes the output of TCR recombination in a similar way, with inherited differences having only a minor effect. Normalized repertoire overlap was always found to be slightly, but never significantly, higher in related mother-child pairs than in unrelated mother-child pairs. No persistent microchimeric T cell clones were found, with a detection sensitivity of approximately 100 clones per million clonotypes. The study used deep NGS to compare TCR beta repertoires of mothers and children, seeking features distinguishing related mother-child pairs from unrelated individuals. The mean age was about 40 +/- 4 years for the mothers and about 12 +/- 4 years for the children. After adapter ligation was performed with NEBNext reagents, the libraries were sequenced on an Illumina HiSeq 2000 with 100+100 nt paired-end reads. To prevent cross-contamination, the mother and child libraries were prepared one month apart and sequenced in separate runs. Each donor had between roughly 500,000 and 2,200,000 distinct TCR beta clonotypes identified. Naive TCR beta clonotypes were estimated from low-frequency clonotypes matched to each donor's FACS-determined naive share, without sorting.

This receptor was taken from a boy between 10 and 17 years old in good health. The receptor chain draws on TRBV28 and TRBJ2-5; the D gene lacks a confident call. Sequencing was performed on blood. The DNA sequence is as follows: TGTGCCAGCAGCTCCCATGTCAAGGGCAGAGAGACCCAGTACTTC. Translated, it gives CASSSHVKGRETQYF.